A selection of T cell receptor beta chains follows, all from one sample in a study of blood T cell repertoires in COVID-19. Only in-frame clones appear in the TCRdb table, and some are missing; sequencing was by immunoSEQ multiplex PCR. This table has 400,000 to 550,000 clones, roughly 90% appearing once. The sample consisted of peripheral blood. Receptors were obtained from a woman aged 25-40 years with acute or convalescent COVID-19. Both conserved end residues are part of each CDR3. D genes are given only for firm matches. The size entry is marked missing in some rows and otherwise reads once, few, many or a size class.

j_call: TRBJ1-5; clone_size: .; v_call: TRBV15; d_call: .; cdr3_aa: CATSRDSPHQPQHF; cdr3_nt: TGTGCCACCAGCAGAGATTCCCCTCATCAGCCCCAGCATTTT
j_call: TRBJ1-1; clone_size: once; v_call: TRBV5-1; d_call: .; cdr3_aa: CASSGARAEAFF; cdr3_nt: TGCGCCAGCAGCGGGGCCAGAGCTGAAGCTTTCTTT
j_call: TRBJ2-7; clone_size: .; v_call: TRBV2; d_call: .; cdr3_aa: CASSVGAGTTYEQYF; cdr3_nt: TGTGCCAGCAGTGTTGGAGCGGGGACAACCTACGAGCAGTACTTC
j_call: TRBJ2-5; clone_size: .; v_call: TRBV27; d_call: TRBD2; cdr3_aa: CASSFIAGGEETQYF; cdr3_nt: TGTGCCAGCAGTTTCATAGCGGGGGGGGAAGAGACCCAGTACTTC
j_call: TRBJ1-1; clone_size: .; v_call: TRBV7-9; d_call: TRBD1; cdr3_aa: CASSLETGLGTEAFF; cdr3_nt: TGTGCCAGCAGCTTAGAGACAGGGTTGGGCACTGAAGCTTTCTTT
j_call: TRBJ1-2; clone_size: .; v_call: TRBV6-5; d_call: .; cdr3_aa: CASSRSRFDGYTF; cdr3_nt: TGTGCCAGCAGTCGGTCTAGGTTCGATGGCTACACCTTC
j_call: TRBJ2-2; clone_size: .; v_call: TRBV19; d_call: .; cdr3_aa: CASSMSVTGELFF; cdr3_nt: TGTGCCAGTAGTATGTCAGTCACCGGGGAGCTGTTTTTT
j_call: TRBJ1-5; clone_size: .; v_call: TRBV5-6; d_call: TRBD1; cdr3_aa: CASSLGGRTGKLQPQHF; cdr3_nt: TGTGCCAGCAGCTTGGGGGGCCGGACAGGGAAGTTGCAGCCCCAGCATTTT
j_call: TRBJ1-4; clone_size: .; v_call: TRBV21-1; d_call: .; cdr3_aa: CASSKLAGRSGEKLFF; cdr3_nt: TGTGCCAGCAGCAAACTCGCAGGGAGGTCCGGTGAAAAACTGTTTTTT
j_call: TRBJ1-5; clone_size: .; v_call: TRBV29-1; d_call: .; cdr3_aa: CSADLGGTQHF; cdr3_nt: TGCAGCGCCGACCTGGGGGGGACCCAGCATTTT
j_call: TRBJ1-1; clone_size: .; v_call: TRBV30; d_call: .; cdr3_aa: CAWSAIRGMNTEAFF; cdr3_nt: TGTGCCTGGAGTGCCATTAGGGGGATGAACACTGAAGCTTTCTTT
j_call: TRBJ2-1; clone_size: .; v_call: TRBV5-1; d_call: TRBD2; cdr3_aa: CASQERDTYNEQFF; cdr3_nt: TGCGCCAGTCAGGAGCGGGATACCTACAATGAGCAGTTCTTC
j_call: TRBJ1-5; clone_size: .; v_call: TRBV24-1; d_call: .; cdr3_aa: CATSVRGIEPQHF; cdr3_nt: TGTGCCACCAGTGTTCGGGGAATTGAGCCCCAGCATTTT
j_call: TRBJ2-4; clone_size: .; v_call: TRBV21-1; d_call: .; cdr3_aa: CASSKGGVQNIQYF; cdr3_nt: TGTGCCAGCAGCAAAGGGGGGGTCCAAAACATTCAGTACTTC
j_call: TRBJ2-1; clone_size: .; v_call: TRBV5-1; d_call: TRBD2; cdr3_aa: CASTSGGGAGGEQFF; cdr3_nt: TGCGCCAGCACCTCCGGCGGGGGGGCCGGGGGAGAGCAGTTCTTC
j_call: TRBJ2-5; clone_size: once; v_call: TRBV9; d_call: TRBD2; cdr3_aa: CASSPSGAEETQYF; cdr3_nt: TGTGCCAGCAGCCCCAGCGGGGCTGAAGAGACCCAGTACTTC
j_call: TRBJ1-1; clone_size: .; v_call: TRBV28; d_call: TRBD1; cdr3_aa: CASSLRQGLNTEAFF; cdr3_nt: TGTGCCAGCAGTTTGAGACAGGGCCTGAACACTGAAGCTTTCTTT
j_call: TRBJ1-6; clone_size: .; v_call: TRBV19; d_call: .; cdr3_aa: CASSAPLRNSPLHF; cdr3_nt: TGTGCCAGTAGTGCACCCCTCAGGAATTCACCCCTCCACTTT
j_call: TRBJ1-4; clone_size: .; v_call: TRBV21-1; d_call: .; cdr3_aa: CASSKGRDSYNEKLFF; cdr3_nt: TGTGCCAGCAGCAAAGGGCGGGACAGCTACAATGAAAAACTGTTTTTT
j_call: TRBJ1-6; clone_size: .; v_call: TRBV4-2; d_call: .; cdr3_aa: CASSPKAGRDVIKAPLHF; cdr3_nt: TGTGCCAGCAGCCCCAAGGCAGGGCGAGACGTAATTAAGGCACCCCTCCACTTT
j_call: TRBJ1-3; clone_size: once; v_call: TRBV20-1; d_call: TRBD1; cdr3_aa: CSASWGQGLGNTIYF; cdr3_nt: TGCAGTGCTAGTTGGGGACAGGGGCTTGGAAACACCATATATTTT
j_call: TRBJ2-3; clone_size: .; v_call: TRBV28; d_call: .; cdr3_aa: CASSFIQGDTQYF; cdr3_nt: TGTGCCAGCAGTTTCATACAGGGAGATACGCAGTATTTT
j_call: TRBJ2-1; clone_size: .; v_call: TRBV9; d_call: TRBD2; cdr3_aa: CASSAFSGAAYNEQFF; cdr3_nt: TGTGCCAGCAGCGCATTTAGCGGGGCCGCCTACAATGAGCAGTTCTTC
j_call: TRBJ2-5; clone_size: .; v_call: TRBV19; d_call: .; cdr3_aa: CASSTVGEETQYF; cdr3_nt: TGTGCCAGTAGTACGGTCGGGGAAGAGACCCAGTACTTC
j_call: TRBJ1-6; clone_size: .; v_call: TRBV11-1; d_call: .; cdr3_aa: CASSPMGMNSPLHF; cdr3_nt: TGTGCCAGCAGTCCAATGGGCATGAATTCACCCCTCCACTTT